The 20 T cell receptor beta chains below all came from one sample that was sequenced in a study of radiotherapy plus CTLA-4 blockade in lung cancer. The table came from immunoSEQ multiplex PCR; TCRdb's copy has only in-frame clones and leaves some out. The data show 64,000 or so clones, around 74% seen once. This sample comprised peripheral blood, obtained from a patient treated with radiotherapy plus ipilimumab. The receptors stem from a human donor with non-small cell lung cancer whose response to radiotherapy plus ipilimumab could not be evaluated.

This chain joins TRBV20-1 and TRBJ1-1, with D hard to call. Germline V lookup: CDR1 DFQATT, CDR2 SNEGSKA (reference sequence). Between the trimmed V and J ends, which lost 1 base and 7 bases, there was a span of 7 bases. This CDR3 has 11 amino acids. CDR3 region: CSARGEGEAFF. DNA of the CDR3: TGCAGTGCTAGAGGGGAGGGTGAAGCTTTCTTT.

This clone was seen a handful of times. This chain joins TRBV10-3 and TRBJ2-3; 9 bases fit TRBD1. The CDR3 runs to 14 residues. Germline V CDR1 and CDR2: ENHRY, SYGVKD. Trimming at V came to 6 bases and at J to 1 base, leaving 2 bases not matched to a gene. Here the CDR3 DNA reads TGTGCCATCAGGCGGGACAGGGGCACAGATACGCAGTATTTT. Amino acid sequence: CAIRRDRGTDTQYF.

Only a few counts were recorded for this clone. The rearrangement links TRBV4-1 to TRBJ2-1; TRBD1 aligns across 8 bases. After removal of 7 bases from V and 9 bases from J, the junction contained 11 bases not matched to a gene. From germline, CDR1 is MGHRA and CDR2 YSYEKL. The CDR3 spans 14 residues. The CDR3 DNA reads TGCGCCAGCACCCCCCTGGACAGGGCTTTTGAGCAGTTCTTC. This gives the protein CASTPLDRAFEQFF.

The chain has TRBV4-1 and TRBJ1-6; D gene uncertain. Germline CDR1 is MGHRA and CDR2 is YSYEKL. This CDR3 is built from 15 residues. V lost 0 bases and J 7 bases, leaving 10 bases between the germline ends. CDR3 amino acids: CASSQEPGGNSPLHF. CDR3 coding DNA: TGCGCCAGCAGCCAAGAGCCCGGCGGAAATTCACCCCTCCACTTT.

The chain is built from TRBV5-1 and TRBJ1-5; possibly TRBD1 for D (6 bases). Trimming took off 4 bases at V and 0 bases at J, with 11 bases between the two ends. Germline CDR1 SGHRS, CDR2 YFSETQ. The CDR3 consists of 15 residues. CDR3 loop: CASSEQGNSNQPQHF. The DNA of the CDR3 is TGCGCCAGCAGCGAACAGGGAAATAGCAATCAGCCCCAGCATTTT.

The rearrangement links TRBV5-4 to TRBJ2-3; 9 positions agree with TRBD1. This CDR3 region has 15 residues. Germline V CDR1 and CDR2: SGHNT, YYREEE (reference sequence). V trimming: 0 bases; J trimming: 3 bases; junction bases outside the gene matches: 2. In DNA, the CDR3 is TGTGCCAGCAGCTTGGCCGGGACAGGGACAGATACGCAGTATTTT. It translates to CASSLAGTGTDTQYF. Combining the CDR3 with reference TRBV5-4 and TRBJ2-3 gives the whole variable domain ETGVTQSPTHLIKTRGQQVTLRCSSQSGHNTVSWYQQALGQGPQFIFQYYREEENGRGNFPPRFSGLQFPNYSSELNVNALELDDSALYLCASSLAGTGTDTQYFGPGTRLTVL.

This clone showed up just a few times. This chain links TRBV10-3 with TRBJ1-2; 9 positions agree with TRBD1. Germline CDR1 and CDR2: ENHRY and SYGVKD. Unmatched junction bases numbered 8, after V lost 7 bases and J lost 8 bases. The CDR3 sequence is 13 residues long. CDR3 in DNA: TGTGCCATCAAATCACAGGGGGCAGAAGGCTACACCTTC. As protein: CAIKSQGAEGYTF.

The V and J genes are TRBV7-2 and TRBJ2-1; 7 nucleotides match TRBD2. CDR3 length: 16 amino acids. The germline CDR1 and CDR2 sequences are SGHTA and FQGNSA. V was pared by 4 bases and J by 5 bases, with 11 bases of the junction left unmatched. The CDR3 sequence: CASSSLWSSGNNEQFF. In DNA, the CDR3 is TGTGCCAGCAGCTCGCTTTGGTCTAGCGGAAACAATGAGCAGTTCTTC.

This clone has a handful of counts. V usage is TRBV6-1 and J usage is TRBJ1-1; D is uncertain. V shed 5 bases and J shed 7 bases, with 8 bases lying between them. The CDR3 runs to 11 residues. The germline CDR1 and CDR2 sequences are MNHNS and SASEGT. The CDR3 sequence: CASSQTGEAFF. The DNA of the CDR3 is TGTGCCAGCAGTCAGACTGGTGAAGCTTTCTTT.

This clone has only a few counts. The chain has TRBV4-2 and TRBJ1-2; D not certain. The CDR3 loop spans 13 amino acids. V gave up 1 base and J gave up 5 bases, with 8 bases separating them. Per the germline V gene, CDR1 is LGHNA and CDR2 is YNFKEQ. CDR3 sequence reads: CASSQAQDYGYTF. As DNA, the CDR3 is TGTGCCAGCAGCCAAGCCCAGGATTATGGCTACACCTTC.

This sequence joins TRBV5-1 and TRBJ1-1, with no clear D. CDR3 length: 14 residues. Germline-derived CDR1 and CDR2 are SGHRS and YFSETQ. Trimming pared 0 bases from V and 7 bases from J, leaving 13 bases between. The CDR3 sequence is CASSLANGRNEAFF. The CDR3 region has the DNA TGCGCCAGCAGCTTGGCCAATGGGAGAAATGAAGCTTTCTTT.

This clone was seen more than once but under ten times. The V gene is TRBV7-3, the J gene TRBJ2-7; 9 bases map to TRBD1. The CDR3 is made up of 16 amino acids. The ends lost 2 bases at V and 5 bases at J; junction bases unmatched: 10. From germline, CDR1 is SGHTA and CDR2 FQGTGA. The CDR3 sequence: CASSLARGTGRNEQYF. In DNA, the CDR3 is TGTGCCAGCAGCTTAGCCCGGGGGACAGGGCGGAACGAGCAGTACTTC.

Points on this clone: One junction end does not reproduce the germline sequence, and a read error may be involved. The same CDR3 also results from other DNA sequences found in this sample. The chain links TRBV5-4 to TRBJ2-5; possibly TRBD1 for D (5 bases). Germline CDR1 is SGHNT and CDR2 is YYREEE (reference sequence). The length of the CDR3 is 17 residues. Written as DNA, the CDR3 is TGTGCTAGCAGCTTGGATGCCTGGACACACGGACAAGAGACCCAGTACTTC. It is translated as CASSLDAWTHGQETQYF.

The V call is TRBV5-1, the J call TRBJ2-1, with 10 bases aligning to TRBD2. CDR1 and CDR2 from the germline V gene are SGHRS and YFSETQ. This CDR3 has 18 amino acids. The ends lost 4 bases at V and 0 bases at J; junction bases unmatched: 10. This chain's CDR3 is CASSQQMTSGFSYNEQFF. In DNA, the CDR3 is TGCGCCAGCAGCCAACAGATGACTAGCGGGTTCTCCTACAATGAGCAGTTCTTC.

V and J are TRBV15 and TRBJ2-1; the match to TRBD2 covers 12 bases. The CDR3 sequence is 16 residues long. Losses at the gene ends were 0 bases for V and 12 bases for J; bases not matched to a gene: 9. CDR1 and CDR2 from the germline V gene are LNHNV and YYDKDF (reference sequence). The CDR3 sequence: CATSRDRASGGAMQFF. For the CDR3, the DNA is TGTGCCACCAGCAGAGATCGGGCTAGCGGGGGGGCCATGCAGTTCTTC.

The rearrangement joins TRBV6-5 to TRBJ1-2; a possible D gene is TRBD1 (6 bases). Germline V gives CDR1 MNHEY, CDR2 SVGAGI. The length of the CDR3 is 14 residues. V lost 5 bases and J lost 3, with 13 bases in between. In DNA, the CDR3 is TGTGCCAGCAGTACCTTACAGGGCTACTATGGCTACACCTTC. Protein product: CASSTLQGYYGYTF.

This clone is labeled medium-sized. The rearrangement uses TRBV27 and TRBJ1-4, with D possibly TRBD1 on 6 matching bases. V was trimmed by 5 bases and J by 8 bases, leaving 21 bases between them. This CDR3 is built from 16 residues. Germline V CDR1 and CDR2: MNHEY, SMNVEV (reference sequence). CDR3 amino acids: CASSEIQGGVKEKLFF. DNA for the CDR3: TGTGCCAGCAGTGAAATACAGGGAGGGGTTAAAGAAAAACTGTTTTTT.

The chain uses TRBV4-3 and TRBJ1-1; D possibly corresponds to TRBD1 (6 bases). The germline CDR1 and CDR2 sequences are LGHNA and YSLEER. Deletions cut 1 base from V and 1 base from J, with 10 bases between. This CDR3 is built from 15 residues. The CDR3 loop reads CASSQVRGANTEAFF. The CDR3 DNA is TGCGCCAGCAGCCAAGTACGGGGGGCGAACACTGAAGCTTTCTTT.

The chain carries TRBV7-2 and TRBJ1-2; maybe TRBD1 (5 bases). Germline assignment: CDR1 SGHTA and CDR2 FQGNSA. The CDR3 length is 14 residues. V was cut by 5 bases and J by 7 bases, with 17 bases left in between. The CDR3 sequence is CASSPQGRAGGYTF. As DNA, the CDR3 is TGTGCCAGCAGCCCCCAGGGAAGGGCAGGTGGCTACACCTTC.

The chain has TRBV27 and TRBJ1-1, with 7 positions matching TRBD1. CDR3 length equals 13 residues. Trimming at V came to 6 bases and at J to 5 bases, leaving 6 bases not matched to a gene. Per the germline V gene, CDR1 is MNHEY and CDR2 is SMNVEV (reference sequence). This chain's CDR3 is CASSQGVVTEAFF. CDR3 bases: TGTGCCAGCAGCCAGGGGGTTGTTACTGAAGCTTTCTTT.